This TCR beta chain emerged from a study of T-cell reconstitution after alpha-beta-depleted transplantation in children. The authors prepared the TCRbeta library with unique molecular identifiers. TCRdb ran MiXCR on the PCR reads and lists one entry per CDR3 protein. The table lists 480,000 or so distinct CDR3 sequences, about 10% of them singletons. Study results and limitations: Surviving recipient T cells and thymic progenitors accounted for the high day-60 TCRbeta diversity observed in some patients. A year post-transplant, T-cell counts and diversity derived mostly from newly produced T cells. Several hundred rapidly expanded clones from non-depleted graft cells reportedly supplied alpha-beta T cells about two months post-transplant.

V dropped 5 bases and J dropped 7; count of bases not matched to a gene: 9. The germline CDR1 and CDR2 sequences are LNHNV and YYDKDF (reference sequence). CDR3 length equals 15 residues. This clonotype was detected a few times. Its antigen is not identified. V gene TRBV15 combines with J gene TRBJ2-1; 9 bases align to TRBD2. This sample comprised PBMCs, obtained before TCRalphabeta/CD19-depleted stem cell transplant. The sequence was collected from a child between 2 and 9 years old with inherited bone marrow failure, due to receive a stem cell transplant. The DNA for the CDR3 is TGTGCCACCAGCCATTCCGGGACTAGCCGAAATGAGCAGTTCTTC. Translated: CATSHSGTSRNEQFF.